This T cell receptor (beta chain) was sequenced during a study of beta chain features in type 1 diabetes. Study conclusions and caveats: In comparison with healthy donors, patients had naive, central memory and Treg TCRB repertoires that appeared more similar.

The germline V and J ends were trimmed by 0 bases and 8 bases, with 12 bases remaining between them. The CDR3 is 14 residues long. Germline CDR1 is SGHRS and CDR2 is YFSETQ. Notes on this clone: Its specificity is unknown.

Each sorted fraction was over 95% pure. Expressed TCRB transcripts were sequenced, since all the RNA that had been isolated was reverse transcribed. Naive, central memory and regulatory T cell samples yielded some 3.9 million reads on average. Assay used: immunoSEQ multiplex PCR; TCRdb lists only in-frame clones, some missing. The sample holds fewer than 400,000 clones; roughly 8% are singletons and the top ten take less than 0.45%. The chain couples TRBV5-1 to TRBJ2-1, with D tentatively TRBD2 (5 bases). This TCR was sampled from a woman aged 18-29 years in good health. Sample: central memory CD4+ T cells from blood. Written as DNA, the CDR3 is TGCGCCAGCAGCTTGGGAGGGAGTGCCTATGAGCAGTTCTTC. Translation: CASSLGGSAYEQFF.